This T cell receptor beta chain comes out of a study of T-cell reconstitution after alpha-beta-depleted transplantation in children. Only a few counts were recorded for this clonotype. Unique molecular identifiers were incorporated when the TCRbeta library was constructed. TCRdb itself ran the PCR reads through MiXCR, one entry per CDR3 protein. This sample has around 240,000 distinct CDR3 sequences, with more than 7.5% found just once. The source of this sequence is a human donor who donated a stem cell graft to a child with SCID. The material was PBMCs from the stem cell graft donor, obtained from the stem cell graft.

The CDR3 loop is CASSRDTLNYGYTF. CDR3 DNA sequence: TGTGCCAGCAGCCGAGACACCCTTAACTATGGCTACACCTTC. V usage is TRBV7-2 and J usage is TRBJ1-2; unclear D gene. CDR1 SGHTA and CDR2 FQGNSA come from the germline V gene. V was trimmed by 5 bases and J by 1 base, leaving 11 bases between them. The CDR3 runs 14 residues.